Listed below are T cell receptor beta chains from one sample, sequenced in a study of response to subunit inactivated influenza vaccine. TCRdb called the RT-PCR reads again in MiXCR, with one record for every CDR3 protein. The sample contains around 490,000 distinct CDR3 sequences, under 9% of which appear only once. This specimen consisted of PBMCs from blood, obtained about 23 months after vaccination. The receptors originated from a man in his fifties or sixties who received an inactivated influenza vaccine. CDR3s leave out the opening cysteine and the closing phenylalanine or tryptophan.

>TRBV5-5|TRBJ1-1
ASSPPGAGSEAF
>TRBV7-2|TRBJ2-3
ASSLVESSDTQY
>TRBV10-3|TRBJ2-2
AISELGNGGELF
>TRBV7-2|TRBJ2-5
ASTLTSGGGGTQY
>TRBV12-3/TRBV12-4|TRBJ2-5
ASSWVTSGSGTQY
>TRBV7-9|TRBJ2-7
ASSRDRGDEQY
>TRBV5-5|TRBJ2-2
PSSWGQNTGELF
>TRBV27|TRBJ1-3
ASSLEDREKVGNTIY
>TRBV7-2|TRBJ2-7
ASSLYGYEQY
>TRBV7-2|TRBJ1-4
ASSLAPWGEKLF
>TRBV24-1|TRBJ1-2
ATSDRRTDAGYT
>TRBV20-1|TRBJ2-3
SADDRGQSTDTQY
>TRBV14|TRBJ2-1
ASSPLQRGYEQF
>TRBV12-3/TRBV12-4|TRBJ2-2
ANRAGGRIGELF
>TRBV25-1|TRBJ2-7
ASSVGRGPYEQY
>TRBV12-3/TRBV12-4|TRBJ2-1
ASRVGGVDYNEQF
>TRBV7-9|TRBJ2-1
ASRESGLAGYNEQF
>TRBV5-6|TRBJ2-7
ASSLDRGEAYEQY
>TRBV7-9|TRBJ2-7
ASSFPRSPREQY
>TRBV5-1|TRBJ2-7
ASSFTGDSTLYEQY
>TRBV7-8|TRBJ2-1
ASGLAESYNEQF
>TRBV6-5|TRBJ2-1
ASSWTSGSYNEQF
>TRBV7-9|TRBJ2-1
ASSKNAGLENNEQF
>TRBV29-1|TRBJ2-3
SVAKGTGTDTQY
>TRBV12-3/TRBV12-4|TRBJ1-4
ASTQQGSREKLF
>TRBV3-1|TRBJ2-2
ASSPRRANTGELF
>TRBV7-9|TRBJ2-3
ASSLIRFRQTTDTQY
>TRBV24-1|TRBJ2-3
ATSDSWRVFTDTQY
>TRBV4-2|TRBJ2-6
ASSATHDSGTGTSGANVLT
>TRBV11-2|TRBJ2-3
ASSPGTSGGTDTQY
>TRBV5-6|TRBJ1-2
ASSLGGRGRTGYT
>TRBV6-1|TRBJ1-1
ASSPGGWRNTEAF
>TRBV7-3|TRBJ2-1
ASSLNPRGNEQF